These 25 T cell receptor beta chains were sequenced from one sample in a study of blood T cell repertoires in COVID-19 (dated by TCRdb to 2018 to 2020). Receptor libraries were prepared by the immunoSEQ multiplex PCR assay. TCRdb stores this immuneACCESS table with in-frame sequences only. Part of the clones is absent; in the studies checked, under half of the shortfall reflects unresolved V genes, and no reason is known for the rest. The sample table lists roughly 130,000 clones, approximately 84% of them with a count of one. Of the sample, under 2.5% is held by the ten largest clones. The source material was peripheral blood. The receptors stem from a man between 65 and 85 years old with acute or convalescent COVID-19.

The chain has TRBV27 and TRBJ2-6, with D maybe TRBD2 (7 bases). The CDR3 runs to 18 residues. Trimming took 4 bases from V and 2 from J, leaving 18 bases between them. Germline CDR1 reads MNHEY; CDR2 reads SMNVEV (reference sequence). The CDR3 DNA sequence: TGTGCCAGCAGTTCCAGGACCGAAGGGGGGGCTGGGGCCAACGTCCTGACTTTC. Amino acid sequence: CASSSRTEGGAGANVLTF.

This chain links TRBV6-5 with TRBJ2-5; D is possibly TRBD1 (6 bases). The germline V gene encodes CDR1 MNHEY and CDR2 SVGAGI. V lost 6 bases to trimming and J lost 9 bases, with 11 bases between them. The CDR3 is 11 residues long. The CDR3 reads CASRDAGAQYF. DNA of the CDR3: TGTGCCAGCAGGGACGCAGGGGCCCAGTACTTC.

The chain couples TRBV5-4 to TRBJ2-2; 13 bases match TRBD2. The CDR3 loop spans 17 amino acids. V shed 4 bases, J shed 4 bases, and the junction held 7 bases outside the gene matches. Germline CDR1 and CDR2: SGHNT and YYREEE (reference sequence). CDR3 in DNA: TGTGCCAGCAGCCGCACTAGCGGGGGGGCACGCACCGGGGAGCTGTTTTTT. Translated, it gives CASSRTSGGARTGELFF.

Here the CDR3 reads CASSEPGIYEQYF. CDR3 coding DNA: TGTGCCAGCAGTGAGCCAGGGATATACGAGCAGTACTTC. V and J are TRBV6-1 and TRBJ2-7; D is possibly TRBD1 (5 bases). Between the trimmed V and J ends, which lost 3 bases and 4 bases, there was a span of 10 bases. This CDR3 has 13 residues. CDR1 and CDR2 from the germline V gene are MNHNS and SASEGT.

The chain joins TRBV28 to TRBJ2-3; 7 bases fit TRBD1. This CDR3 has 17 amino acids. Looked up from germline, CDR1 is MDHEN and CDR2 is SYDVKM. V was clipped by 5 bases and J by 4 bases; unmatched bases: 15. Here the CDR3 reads CASSGPGTAPIPDTQYF. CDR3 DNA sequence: TGTGCCAGCAGTGGCCCCGGGACAGCCCCTATCCCAGATACGCAGTATTTT.

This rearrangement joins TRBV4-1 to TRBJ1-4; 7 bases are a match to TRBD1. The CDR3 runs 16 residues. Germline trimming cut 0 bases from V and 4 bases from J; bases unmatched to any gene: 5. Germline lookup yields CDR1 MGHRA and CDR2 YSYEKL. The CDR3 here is CASSQDPGQNNEKLFF. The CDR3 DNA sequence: TGCGCCAGCAGCCAAGATCCGGGACAGAATAATGAAAAACTGTTTTTT.

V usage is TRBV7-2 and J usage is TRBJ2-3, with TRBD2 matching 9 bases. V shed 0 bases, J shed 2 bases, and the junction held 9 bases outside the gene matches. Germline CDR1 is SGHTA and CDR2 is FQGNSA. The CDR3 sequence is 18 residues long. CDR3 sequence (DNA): TGTGCCAGCAGCTTAGCGGCCCTAGCGGGGTCCCCCACAGATACGCAGTATTTT. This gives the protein CASSLAALAGSPTDTQYF.

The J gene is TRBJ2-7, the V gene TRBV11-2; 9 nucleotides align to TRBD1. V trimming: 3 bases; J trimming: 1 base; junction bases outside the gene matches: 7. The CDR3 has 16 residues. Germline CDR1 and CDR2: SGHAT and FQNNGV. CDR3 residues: CASSFSDRGGSYEQYF. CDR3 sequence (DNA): TGTGCCAGCAGCTTTTCGGACAGGGGAGGATCCTACGAGCAGTACTTC.

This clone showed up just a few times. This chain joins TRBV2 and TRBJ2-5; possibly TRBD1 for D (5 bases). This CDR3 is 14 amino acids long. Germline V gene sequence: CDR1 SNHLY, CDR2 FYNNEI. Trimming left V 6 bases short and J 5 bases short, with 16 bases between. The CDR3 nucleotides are TGTGCCAGCAGACCGACAGCCAGGGCGGAGACCCAGTACTTC. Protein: CASRPTARAETQYF.

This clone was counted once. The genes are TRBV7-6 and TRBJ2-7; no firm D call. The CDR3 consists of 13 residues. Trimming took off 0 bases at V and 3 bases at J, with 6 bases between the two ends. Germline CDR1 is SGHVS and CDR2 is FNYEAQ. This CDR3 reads CASSLALHYEQYF. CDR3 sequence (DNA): TGTGCCAGCAGCTTAGCACTGCACTACGAGCAGTACTTC.

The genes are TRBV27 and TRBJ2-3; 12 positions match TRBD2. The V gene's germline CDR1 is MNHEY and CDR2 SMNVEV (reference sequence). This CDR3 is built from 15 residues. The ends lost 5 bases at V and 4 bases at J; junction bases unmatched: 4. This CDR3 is CASSLAGGHADTQYF. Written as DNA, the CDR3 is TGTGCCAGCAGTCTAGCGGGGGGGCATGCAGATACGCAGTATTTT.

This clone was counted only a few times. CDR3 DNA sequence: TGTGCCACCAGCAGAGGGGGAGAAAACACTTACTATGGCTACACCTTC. Amino acid sequence: CATSRGGENTYYGYTF. The chain has TRBV15 and TRBJ1-2; D is unresolved. V lost 1 base to trimming and J lost 3 bases, with 15 bases between them. CDR3 length: 16 amino acids. CDR1 is LNHNV, CDR2 YYDKDF, per germline (reference sequence).

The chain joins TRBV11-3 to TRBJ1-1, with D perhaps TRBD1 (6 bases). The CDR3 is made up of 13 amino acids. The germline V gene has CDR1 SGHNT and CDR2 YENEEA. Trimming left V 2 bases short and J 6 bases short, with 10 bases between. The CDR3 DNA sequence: TGTGCCAGCAGCTTACACAGGGTCGCTGAAGCTTTCTTT. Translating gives CASSLHRVAEAFF.

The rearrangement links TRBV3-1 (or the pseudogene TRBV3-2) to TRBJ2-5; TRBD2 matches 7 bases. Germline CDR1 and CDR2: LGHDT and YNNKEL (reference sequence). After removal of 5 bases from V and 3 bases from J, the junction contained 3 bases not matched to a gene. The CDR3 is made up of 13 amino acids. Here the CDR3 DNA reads TGTGCCAGCAGCGTCCTAGCGGAAGAGACCCAGTACTTC. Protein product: CASSVLAEETQYF.

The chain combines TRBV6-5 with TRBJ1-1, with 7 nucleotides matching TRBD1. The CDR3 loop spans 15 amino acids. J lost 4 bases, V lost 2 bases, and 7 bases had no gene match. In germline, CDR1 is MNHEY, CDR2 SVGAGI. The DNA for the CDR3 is TGTGCCAGCAGTTACAACCGGGACAGTTCCACTGAAGCTTTCTTT. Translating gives CASSYNRDSSTEAFF.

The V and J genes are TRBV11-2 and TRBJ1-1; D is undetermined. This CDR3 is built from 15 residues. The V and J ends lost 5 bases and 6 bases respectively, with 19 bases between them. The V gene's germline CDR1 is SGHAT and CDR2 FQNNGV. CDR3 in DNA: TGTGCCAGCAGCGCCGCGGTGTCTAGGTCCGCTGAAGCTTTCTTT. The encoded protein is CASSAAVSRSAEAFF.

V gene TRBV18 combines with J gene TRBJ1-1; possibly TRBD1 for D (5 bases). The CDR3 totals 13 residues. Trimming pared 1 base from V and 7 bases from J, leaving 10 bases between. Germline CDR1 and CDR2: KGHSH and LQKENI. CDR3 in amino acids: CASSPRSDSEAFF. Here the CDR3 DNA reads TGTGCCAGCTCACCACGTTCCGACAGTGAAGCTTTCTTT.

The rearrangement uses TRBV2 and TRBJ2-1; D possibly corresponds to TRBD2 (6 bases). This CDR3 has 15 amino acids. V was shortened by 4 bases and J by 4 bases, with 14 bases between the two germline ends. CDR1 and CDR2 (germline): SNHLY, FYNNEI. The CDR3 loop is CASSVRDWAYNEQFF. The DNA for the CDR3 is TGTGCCAGCAGTGTAAGGGACTGGGCTTACAATGAGCAGTTCTTC.

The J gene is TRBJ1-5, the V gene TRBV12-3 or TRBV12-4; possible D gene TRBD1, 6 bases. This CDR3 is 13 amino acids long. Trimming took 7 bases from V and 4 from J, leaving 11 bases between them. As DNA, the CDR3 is TGTGCCAGCAAAAGAACAGGGAATCAGCCCCAGCATTTT. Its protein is CASKRTGNQPQHF.

CDR3 DNA: TGTGCCAGTAGTCGGTCTGTCGAAGAGACCCAGTACTTC. This codes for CASSRSVEETQYF. This chain uses TRBV19 with TRBJ2-5; D gene ambiguous. This CDR3 contains 13 residues. V was cut by 5 bases and J by 3 bases, with 10 bases left in between. Per germline, CDR1 LNHDA and CDR2 SQIVND (reference sequence).

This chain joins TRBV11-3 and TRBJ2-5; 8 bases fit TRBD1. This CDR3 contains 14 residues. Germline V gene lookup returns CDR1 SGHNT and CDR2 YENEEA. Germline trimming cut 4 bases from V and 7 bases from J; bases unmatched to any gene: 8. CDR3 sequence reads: CASSSHRGSGTQYF. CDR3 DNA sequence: TGTGCCAGCAGCTCCCACAGGGGGAGTGGGACCCAGTACTTC.

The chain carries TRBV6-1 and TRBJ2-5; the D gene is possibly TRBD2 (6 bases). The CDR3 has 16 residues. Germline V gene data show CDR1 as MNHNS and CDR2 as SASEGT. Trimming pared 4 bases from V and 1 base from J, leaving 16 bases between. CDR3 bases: TGTGCCAGCAGTGGGGGGGTGTCGGCAGGCCAAGAGACCCAGTACTTC. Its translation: CASSGGVSAGQETQYF.

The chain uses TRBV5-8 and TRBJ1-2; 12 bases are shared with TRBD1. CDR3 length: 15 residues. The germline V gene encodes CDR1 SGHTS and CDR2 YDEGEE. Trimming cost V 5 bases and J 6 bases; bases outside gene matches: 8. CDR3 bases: TGTGCCAGCAGTACACGGGACAGGGGGCGTCATGGCTACACCTTC. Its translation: CASSTRDRGRHGYTF.

As DNA, the CDR3 is TGTGCCAGCAGTCCAAGCACAGGGTTACGCTACGAGCAGTACTTC. Translation gives CASSPSTGLRYEQYF. The chain employs TRBV28 and TRBJ2-7; D perhaps matches TRBD1 (6 bases). Germline assignment: CDR1 MDHEN and CDR2 SYDVKM. The CDR3 has 15 amino acids. The V and J ends lost 5 bases and 3 bases respectively, with 17 bases between them. Filled out from reference TRBV28 and TRBJ2-7, the complete variable domain reads DVKVTQSSRYLVKRTGEKVFLECVQDMDHENMFWYRQDPGLGLRLIYFSYDVKMKEKGDIPEGYSVSREKKERFSLILESASTNQTSMYLCASSPSTGLRYEQYFGPGTRLTVT.

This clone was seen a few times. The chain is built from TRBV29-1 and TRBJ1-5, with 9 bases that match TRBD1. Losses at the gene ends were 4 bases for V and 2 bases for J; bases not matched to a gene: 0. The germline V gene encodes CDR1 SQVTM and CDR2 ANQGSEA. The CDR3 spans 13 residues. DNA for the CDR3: TGCAGCGTTGGACAGGGGGGCAATCAGCCCCAGCATTTT. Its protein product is CSVGQGGNQPQHF.